This T cell receptor beta chain came from a study of T-cell reconstitution after alpha-beta-depleted transplantation in children. Unique molecular identifiers were built into the TCRbeta library. TCRdb reprocessed the PCR reads via MiXCR and lists one record per CDR3 protein. The sample gives a few hundred thousand distinct CDR3 sequences, around 18% of which show up once; around 3.3% is in the top ten. A few counts support this clonotype. The specimen was PBMCs from the stem cell graft donor, collected from the stem cell graft. The clonotype originates from a human donor who donated a stem cell graft to a child with acute lymphoblastic leukemia.

In DNA form, the CDR3 reads TGTGCCAGCAGTTTGGCAACAGGGGGAGTAAGTGAAGCTTTCTTT. It translates to CASSLATGGVSEAFF. The chain combines TRBV6-5 with TRBJ1-1; 8 bases align to TRBD1. The germline CDR1 and CDR2 sequences are MNHEY and SVGAGI. The CDR3 is 15 amino acids. Trimming at V came to 4 bases and at J to 7 bases, leaving 11 bases not matched to a gene.